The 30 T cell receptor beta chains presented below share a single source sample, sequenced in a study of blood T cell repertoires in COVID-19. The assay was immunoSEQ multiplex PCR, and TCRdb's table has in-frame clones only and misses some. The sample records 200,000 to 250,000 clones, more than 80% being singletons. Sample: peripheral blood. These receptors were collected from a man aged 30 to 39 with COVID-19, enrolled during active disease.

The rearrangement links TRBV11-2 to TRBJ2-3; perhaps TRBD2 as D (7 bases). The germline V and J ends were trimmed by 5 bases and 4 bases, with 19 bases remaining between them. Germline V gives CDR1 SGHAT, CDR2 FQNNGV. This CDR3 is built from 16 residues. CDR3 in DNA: TGTGCCAGCAGCCTCCTGGGGGGGCTCGGGGCAGATACGCAGTATTTT. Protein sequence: CASSLLGGLGADTQYF.

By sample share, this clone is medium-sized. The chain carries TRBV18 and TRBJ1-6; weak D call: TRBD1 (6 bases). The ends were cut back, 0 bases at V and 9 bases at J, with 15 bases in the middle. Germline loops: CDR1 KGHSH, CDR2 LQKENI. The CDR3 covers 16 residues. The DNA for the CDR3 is TGTGCCAGCTCACCACCCGGCGGGGGCGGGAGTTCACCCCTCCACTTT. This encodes CASSPPGGGGSSPLHF.

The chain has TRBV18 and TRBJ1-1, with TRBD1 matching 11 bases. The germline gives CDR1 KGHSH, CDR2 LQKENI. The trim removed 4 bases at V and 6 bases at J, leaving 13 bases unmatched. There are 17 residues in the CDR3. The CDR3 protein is CASSHSRTGGAGAEAFF. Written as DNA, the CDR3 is TGTGCCAGCTCACACTCGAGGACAGGGGGCGCGGGGGCTGAAGCTTTCTTT.

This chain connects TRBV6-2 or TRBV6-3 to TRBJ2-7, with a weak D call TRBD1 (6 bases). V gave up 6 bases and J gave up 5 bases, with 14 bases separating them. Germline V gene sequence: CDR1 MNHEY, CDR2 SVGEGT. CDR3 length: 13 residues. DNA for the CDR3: TGTGCCAGCAGCCCCAGGGGTAAGAACGAGCAGTACTTC. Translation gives CASSPRGKNEQYF.

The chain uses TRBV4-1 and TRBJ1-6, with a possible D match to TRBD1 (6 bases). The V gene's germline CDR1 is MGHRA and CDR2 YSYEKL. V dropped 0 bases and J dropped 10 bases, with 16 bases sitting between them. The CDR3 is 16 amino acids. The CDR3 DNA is TGCGCCAGCAGCCAAGATTCGGGGACATTTAAATCACCCCTCCACTTT. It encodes CASSQDSGTFKSPLHF.

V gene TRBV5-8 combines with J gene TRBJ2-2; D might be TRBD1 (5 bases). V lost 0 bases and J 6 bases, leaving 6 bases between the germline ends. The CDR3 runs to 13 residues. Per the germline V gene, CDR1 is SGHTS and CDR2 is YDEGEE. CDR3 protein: CASSLEGAGELFF. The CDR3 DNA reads TGTGCCAGCAGCTTGGAAGGGGCCGGGGAGCTGTTTTTT.

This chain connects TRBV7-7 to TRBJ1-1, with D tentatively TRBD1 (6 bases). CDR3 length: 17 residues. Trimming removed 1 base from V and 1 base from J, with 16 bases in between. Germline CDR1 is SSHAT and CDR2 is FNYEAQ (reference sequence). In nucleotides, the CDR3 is TGTGCCAGCAGCTTAGAGGGGAACAGGGCCCCGAACACTGAAGCTTTCTTT. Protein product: CASSLEGNRAPNTEAFF.

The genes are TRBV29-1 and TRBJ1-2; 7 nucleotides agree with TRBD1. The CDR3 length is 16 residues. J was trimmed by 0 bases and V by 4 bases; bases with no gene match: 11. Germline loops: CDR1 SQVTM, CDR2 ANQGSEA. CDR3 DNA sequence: TGCAGCGTTGGAGTCGTGACAGGGACTGCTAACTATGGCTACACCTTC. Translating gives CSVGVVTGTANYGYTF.

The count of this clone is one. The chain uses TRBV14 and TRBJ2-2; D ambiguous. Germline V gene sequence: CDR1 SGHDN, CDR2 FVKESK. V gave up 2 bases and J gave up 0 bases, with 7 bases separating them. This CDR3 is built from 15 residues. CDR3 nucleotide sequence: TGTGCCAGCAGCCAAAGCAGCGCGAACACCGGGGAGCTGTTTTTT. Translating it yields CASSQSSANTGELFF.

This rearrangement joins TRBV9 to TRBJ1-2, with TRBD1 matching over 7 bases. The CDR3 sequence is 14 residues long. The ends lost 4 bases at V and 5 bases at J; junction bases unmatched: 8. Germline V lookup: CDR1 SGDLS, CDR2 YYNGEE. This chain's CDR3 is CASSPGQARYGYTF. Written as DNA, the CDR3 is TGTGCCAGCAGCCCCGGACAGGCGAGATATGGCTACACCTTC.

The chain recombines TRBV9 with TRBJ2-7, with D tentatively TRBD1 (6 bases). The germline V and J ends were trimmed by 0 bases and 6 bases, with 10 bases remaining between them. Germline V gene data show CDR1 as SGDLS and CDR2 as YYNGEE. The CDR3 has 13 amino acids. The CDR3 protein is CASSVGEQGEQYF. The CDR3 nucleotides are TGTGCCAGCAGCGTAGGGGAACAGGGCGAGCAGTACTTC.

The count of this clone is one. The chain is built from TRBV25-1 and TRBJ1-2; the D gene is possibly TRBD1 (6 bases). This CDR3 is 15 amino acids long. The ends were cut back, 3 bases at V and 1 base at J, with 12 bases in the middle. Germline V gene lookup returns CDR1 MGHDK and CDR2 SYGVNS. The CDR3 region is CASSDWGHNNYGYTF. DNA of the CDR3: TGTGCCAGCAGTGATTGGGGACACAATAACTATGGCTACACCTTC.

This chain's CDR3 is CAWSGSGSQTDTQYF. CDR3 nucleotide sequence: TGTGCCTGGAGCGGGAGTGGGAGCCAAACAGATACGCAGTATTTT. The genes are TRBV30 and TRBJ2-3; possible D gene TRBD2, 6 bases. With 3 bases removed from V and 3 bases from J, the gap between germline ends came to 16 bases. The CDR3 has 15 amino acids. Germline values: CDR1 GTSNPN, CDR2 SVGIG (reference sequence).

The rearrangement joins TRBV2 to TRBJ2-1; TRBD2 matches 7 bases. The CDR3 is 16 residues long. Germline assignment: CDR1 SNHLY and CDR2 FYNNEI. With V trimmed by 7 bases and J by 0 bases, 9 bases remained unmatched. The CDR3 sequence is CASINGEGSSYNEQFF. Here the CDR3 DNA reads TGTGCCAGCATCAACGGGGAGGGTAGCTCCTACAATGAGCAGTTCTTC.

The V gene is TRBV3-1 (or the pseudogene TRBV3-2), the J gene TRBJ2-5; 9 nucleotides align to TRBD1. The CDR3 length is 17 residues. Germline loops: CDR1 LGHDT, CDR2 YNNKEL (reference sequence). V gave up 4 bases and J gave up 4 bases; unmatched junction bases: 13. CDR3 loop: CASSPRDREPGGETQYF. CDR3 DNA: TGTGCCAGCAGCCCTCGGGACAGGGAACCCGGGGGAGAGACCCAGTACTTC.

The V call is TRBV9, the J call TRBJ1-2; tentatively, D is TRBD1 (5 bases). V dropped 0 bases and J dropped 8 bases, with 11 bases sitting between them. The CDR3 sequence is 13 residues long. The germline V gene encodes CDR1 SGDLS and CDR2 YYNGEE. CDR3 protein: CASSVGQGSGYTF. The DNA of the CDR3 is TGTGCCAGCAGCGTAGGCCAGGGAAGCGGCTACACCTTC.

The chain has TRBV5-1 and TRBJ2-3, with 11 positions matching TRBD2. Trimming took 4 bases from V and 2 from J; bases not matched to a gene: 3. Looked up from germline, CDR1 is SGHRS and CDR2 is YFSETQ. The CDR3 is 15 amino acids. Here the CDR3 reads CASSASGGPTDTQYF. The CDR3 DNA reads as TGCGCCAGCAGCGCTAGCGGGGGGCCCACAGATACGCAGTATTTT.

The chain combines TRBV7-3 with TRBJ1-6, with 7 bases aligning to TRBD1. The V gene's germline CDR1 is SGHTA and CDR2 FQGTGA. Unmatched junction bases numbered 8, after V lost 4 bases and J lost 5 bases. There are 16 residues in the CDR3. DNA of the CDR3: TGTGCCAGCAGCTCAACCGGGACAGCAAATAATTCACCCCTCCACTTT. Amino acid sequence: CASSSTGTANNSPLHF.

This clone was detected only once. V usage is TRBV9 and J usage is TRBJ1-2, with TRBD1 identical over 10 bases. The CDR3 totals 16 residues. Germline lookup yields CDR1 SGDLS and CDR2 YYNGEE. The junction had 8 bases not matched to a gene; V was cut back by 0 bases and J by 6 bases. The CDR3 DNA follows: TGTGCCAGCAGCGTAGACCTCAGGACAGGGGGTGATGGCTACACCTTC. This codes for CASSVDLRTGGDGYTF.

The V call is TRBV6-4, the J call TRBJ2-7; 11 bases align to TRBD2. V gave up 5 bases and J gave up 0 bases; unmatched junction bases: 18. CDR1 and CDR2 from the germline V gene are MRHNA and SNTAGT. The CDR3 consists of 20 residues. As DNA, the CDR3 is TGTGCCAGCAGTAACACCCAAATACACGCCGGGACTAGCGGCTCCTACGAGCAGTACTTC. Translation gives CASSNTQIHAGTSGSYEQYF.

This CDR3 is CASSFAQTVSGANVLTF. For the CDR3, the DNA is TGCGCCAGCAGCTTCGCCCAAACAGTCTCTGGGGCCAACGTCCTGACTTTC. This rearrangement joins TRBV5-1 to TRBJ2-6; D not certain. The CDR3 extends over 17 amino acids. The germline gives CDR1 SGHRS, CDR2 YFSETQ. V dropped 2 bases and J dropped 0 bases, with 12 bases sitting between them.

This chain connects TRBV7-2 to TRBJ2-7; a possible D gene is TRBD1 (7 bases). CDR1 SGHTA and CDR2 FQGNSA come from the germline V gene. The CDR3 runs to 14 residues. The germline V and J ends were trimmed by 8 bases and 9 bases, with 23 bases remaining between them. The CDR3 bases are TGTGCCAGCCGAAACGCAGGGGGGCCCACCGTGCAGTACTTC. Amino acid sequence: CASRNAGGPTVQYF. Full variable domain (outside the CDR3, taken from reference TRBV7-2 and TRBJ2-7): GAGVSQSPSNKVTEKGKDVELRCDPISGHTALYWYRQSLGQGLEFLIYFQGNSAPDKSGLPSDRFSAERTGGSVSTLTIQRTQQEDSAVYLCASRNAGGPTVQYFGPGTRLTVT.

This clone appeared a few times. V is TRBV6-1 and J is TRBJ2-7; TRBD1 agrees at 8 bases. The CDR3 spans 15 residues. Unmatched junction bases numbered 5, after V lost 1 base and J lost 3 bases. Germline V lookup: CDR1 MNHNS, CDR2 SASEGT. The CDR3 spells CASSEGGQGHYEQYF. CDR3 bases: TGTGCCAGCAGTGAAGGCGGACAGGGACACTACGAGCAGTACTTC.

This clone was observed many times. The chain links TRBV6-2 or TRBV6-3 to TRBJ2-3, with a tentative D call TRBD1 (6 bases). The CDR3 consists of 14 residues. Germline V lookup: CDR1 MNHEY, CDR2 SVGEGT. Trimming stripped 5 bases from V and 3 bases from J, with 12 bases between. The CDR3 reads CASSKGTTTDTQYF. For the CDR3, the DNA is TGTGCCAGCAGTAAAGGGACAACGACAGATACGCAGTATTTT.

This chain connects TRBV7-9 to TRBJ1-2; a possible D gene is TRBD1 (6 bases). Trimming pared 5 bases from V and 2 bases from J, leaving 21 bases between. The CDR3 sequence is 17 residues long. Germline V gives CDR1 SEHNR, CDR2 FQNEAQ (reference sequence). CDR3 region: CASSPPGHETQNYGYTF. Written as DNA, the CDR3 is TGTGCCAGCAGCCCCCCGGGACACGAGACTCAAAACTATGGCTACACCTTC. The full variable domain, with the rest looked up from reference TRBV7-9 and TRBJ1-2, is DTGVSQNPRHKITKRGQNVTFRCDPISEHNRLYWYRQTLGQGPEFLTYFQNEAQLEKSRLLSDRFSAERPKGSFSTLEIQRTEQGDSAMYLCASSPPGHETQNYGYTFGSGTRLTVV.

CDR3 in amino acids: CASRRGMVDGYTF. DNA of the CDR3: TGTGCCAGTAGAAGAGGAATGGTGGATGGCTACACCTTC. The chain uses TRBV19 and TRBJ1-2; no firm D call. V lost 6 bases and J 6 bases, leaving 14 bases between the germline ends. There are 13 residues in the CDR3. Germline loops: CDR1 LNHDA, CDR2 SQIVND (reference sequence).

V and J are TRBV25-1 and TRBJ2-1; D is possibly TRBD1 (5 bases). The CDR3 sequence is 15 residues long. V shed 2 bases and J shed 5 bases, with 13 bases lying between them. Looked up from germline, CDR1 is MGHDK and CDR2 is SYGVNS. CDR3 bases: TGTGCCAGCAGTGAAACCAGGGTGGGGAACAATGAGCAGTTCTTC. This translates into CASSETRVGNNEQFF.

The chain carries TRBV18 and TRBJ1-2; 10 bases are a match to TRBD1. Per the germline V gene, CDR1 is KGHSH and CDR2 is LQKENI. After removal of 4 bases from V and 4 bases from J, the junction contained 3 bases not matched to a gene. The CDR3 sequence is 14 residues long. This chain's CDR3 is CASSLRDRGYGYTF. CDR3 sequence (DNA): TGTGCCAGCTCACTACGGGACAGGGGCTATGGCTACACCTTC.

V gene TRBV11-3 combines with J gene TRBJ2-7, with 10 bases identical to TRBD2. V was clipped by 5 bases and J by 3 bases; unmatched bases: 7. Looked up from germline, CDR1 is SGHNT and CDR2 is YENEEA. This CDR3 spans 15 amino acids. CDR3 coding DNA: TGTGCCAGCAGCCCCGGACTAGCGGAGAGCTACGAGCAGTACTTC. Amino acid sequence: CASSPGLAESYEQYF.

CDR3: CASSPNRGFDYGYTF. The CDR3 DNA follows: TGTGCCAGCAGCCCGAACAGGGGGTTCGACTATGGCTACACCTTC. This sequence joins TRBV9 and TRBJ1-2; 8 bases fit TRBD1. V trimming: 4 bases; J trimming: 3 bases; junction bases outside the gene matches: 8. Germline V gene lookup returns CDR1 SGDLS and CDR2 YYNGEE. The CDR3 is 15 amino acids.